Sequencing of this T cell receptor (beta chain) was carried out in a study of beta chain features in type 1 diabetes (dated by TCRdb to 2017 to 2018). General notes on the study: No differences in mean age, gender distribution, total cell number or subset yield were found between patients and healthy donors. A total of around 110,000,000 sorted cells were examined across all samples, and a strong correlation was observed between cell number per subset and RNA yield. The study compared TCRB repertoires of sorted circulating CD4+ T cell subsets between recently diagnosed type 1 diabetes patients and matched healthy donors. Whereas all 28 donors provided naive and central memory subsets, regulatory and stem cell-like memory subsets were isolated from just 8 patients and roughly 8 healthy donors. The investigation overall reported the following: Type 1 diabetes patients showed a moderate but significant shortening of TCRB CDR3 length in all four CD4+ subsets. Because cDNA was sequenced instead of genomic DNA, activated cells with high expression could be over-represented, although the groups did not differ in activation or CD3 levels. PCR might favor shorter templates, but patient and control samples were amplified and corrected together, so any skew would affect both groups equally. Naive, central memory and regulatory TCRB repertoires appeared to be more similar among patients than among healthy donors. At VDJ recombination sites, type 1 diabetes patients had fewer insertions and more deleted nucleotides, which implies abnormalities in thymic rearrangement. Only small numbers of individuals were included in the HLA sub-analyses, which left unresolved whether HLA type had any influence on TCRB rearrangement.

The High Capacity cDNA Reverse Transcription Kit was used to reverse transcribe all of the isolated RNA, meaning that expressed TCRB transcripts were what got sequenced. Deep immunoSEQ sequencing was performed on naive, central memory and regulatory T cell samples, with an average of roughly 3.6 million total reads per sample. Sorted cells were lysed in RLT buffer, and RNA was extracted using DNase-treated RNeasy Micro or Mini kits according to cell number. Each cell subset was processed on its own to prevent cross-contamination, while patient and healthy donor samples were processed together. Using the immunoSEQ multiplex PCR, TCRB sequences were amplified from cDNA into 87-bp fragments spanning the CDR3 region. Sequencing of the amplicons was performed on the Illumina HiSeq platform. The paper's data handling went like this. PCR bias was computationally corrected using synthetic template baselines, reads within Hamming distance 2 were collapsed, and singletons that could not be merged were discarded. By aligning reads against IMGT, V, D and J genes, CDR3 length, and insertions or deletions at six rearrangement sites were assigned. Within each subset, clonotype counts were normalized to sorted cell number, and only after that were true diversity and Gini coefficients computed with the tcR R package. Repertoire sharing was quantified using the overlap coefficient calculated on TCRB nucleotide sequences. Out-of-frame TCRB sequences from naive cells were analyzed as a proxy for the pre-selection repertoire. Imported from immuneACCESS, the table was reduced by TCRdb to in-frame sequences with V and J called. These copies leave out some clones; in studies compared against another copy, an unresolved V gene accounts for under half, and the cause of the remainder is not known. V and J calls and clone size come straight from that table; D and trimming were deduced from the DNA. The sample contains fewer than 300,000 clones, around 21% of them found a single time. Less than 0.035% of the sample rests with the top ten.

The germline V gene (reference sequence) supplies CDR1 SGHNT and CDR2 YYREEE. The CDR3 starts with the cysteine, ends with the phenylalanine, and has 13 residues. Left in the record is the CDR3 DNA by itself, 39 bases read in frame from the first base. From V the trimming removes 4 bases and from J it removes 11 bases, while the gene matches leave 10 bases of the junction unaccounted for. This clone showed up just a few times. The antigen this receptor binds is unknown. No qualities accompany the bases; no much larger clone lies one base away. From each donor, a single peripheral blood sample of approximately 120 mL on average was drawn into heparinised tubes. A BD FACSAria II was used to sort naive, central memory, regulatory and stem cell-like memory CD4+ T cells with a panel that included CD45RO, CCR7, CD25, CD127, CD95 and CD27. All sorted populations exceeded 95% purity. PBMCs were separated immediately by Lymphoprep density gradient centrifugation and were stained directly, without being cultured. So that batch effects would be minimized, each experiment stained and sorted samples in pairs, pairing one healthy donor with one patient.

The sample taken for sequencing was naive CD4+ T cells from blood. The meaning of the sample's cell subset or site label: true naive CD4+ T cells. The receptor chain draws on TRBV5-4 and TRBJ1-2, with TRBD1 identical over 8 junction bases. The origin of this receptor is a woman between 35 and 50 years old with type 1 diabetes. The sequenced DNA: TGTGCCAGCAGCCCCCGGGACAGGAGGGTATACACCTTC. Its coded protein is CASSPRDRRVYTF.